This T cell receptor beta chain came from a study of blood T cell repertoires in COVID-19. Using immunoSEQ multiplex PCR, the repertoire was profiled, and TCRdb retains in-frame clones only, with some absent. The sample consists of 250,000 to 300,000 clones, 80% to 90% of them appearing once. This clone is a singleton in its sample. In the same sample, other DNA sequences code for this CDR3. Trimming pared 8 bases from V and 3 bases from J, leaving 11 bases between. The V gene's germline CDR1 is MNHEY and CDR2 SVGAGI. CDR3 size: 12 residues. The sequencing sample was made of PBMCs or T cells enriched from blood (not recorded which). The chain carries TRBV6-5 and TRBJ2-7, with D perhaps TRBD1 (6 bases). The sequence was obtained from a woman in her forties or fifties who had recovered from COVID-19. The CDR3 DNA reads as TGTGCCAGCGGACAGACAGTCTACGAGCAGTACTTC. Translated, it gives CASGQTVYEQYF.